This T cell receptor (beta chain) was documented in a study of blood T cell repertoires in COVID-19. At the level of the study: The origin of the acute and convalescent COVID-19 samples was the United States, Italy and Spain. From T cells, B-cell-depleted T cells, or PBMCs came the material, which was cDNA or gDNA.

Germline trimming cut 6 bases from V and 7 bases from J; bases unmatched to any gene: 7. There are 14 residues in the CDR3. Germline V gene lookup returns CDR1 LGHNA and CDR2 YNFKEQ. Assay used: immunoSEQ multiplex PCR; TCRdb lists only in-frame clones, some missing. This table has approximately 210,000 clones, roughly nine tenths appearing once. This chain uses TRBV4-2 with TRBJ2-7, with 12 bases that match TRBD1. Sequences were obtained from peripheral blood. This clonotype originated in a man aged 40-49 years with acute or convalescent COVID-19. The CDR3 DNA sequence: TGTGCCAGCAGGACGGGACAGGGGGCTCTTGAGCAGTACTTC. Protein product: CASRTGQGALEQYF.